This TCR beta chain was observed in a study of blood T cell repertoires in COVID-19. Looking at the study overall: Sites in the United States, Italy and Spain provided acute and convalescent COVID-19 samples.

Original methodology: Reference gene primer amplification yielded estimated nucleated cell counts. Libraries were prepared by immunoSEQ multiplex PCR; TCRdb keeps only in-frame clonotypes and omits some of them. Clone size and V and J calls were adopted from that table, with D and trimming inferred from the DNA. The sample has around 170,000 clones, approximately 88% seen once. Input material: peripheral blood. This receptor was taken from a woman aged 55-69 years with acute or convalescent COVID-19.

The CDR3 coding sequence is TGTGCCAGCAGGGACGGACACCGAGAAACGCAGTATTTT. Translating it yields CASRDGHRETQYF. The V gene is TRBV6-5, the J gene TRBJ2-3; TRBD1 is a possible D gene (5 bases). Germline V gene sequence: CDR1 MNHEY, CDR2 SVGAGI. This CDR3 is 13 amino acids long. Trimming stripped 6 bases from V and 9 bases from J, with 16 bases between.